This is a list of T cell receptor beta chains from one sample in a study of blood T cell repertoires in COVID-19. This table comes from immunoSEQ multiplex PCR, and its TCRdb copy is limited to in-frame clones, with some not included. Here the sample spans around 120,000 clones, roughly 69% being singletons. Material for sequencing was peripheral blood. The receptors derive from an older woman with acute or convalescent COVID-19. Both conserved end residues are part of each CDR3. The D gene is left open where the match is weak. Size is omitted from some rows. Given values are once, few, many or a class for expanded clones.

TGTGCCAGCAGCTTCGAGGGCCCCCACGAGCAGTACTTC	CASSFEGPHEQYF	-	-	TRBJ2-7	TRBV7-9
TGTGCAAGTCGTTTACAGGGGGCAAGCGAGTTCTTC	CASRLQGASEFF	-	-	TRBJ2-1	TRBV12-2
TGTGCCACCCCCGGAGGGTCCCAAGAGACCCAGTACTTC	CATPGGSQETQYF	-	-	TRBJ2-5	TRBV7-9
TGTGCCAGTAGTATCCAGCAGGGGGATACGCAGTATTTT	CASSIQQGDTQYF	-	-	TRBJ2-3	TRBV19
TGTGCCAGCAGAAAGGACAGGGGAGGCAATCAGCCCCAGCATTTT	CASRKDRGGNQPQHF	-	TRBD1	TRBJ1-5	TRBV6-6
TGTGCCAGCACCAGGCAGGGGCTGGTTGAAAAACTGTTTTTT	CASTRQGLVEKLFF	few	-	TRBJ1-4	TRBV2
TGTGCCAGCAGCAGGGTAGCGGGGAGCTACAATGAGCAGTTCTTC	CASSRVAGSYNEQFF	-	TRBD2	TRBJ2-1	TRBV11-2
TGTGCCAGCAGTTCAGGCAGGGGCAGAGGGACTGAAGCTTTCTTT	CASSSGRGRGTEAFF	once	-	TRBJ1-1	TRBV27
TGTGCCAGCAGTCCCGGACTGTACACAGATACGCAGTATTTT	CASSPGLYTDTQYF	-	-	TRBJ2-3	TRBV27
TGCGCCAGCAGCCAAGAGAGAGGTCTTGGGGCAGGCCCTAGATCAAATTCACCCCTCCACTTT	CASSQERGLGAGPRSNSPLHF	-	-	TRBJ1-6	TRBV4-3
TGTGCCATCAGTGAGTCGGGCAGGGGTGGCTACACCTTC	CAISESGRGGYTF	-	-	TRBJ1-2	TRBV10-3
TGTGCCAGCAGTGAACAGGGTTACGAGCAGTACTTC	CASSEQGYEQYF	-	-	TRBJ2-7	TRBV2
TGCGCCAGCTCCCGGGGGATTCGTACTGGAAACACCATATATTTT	CASSRGIRTGNTIYF	-	-	TRBJ1-3	TRBV5-1
TGTGCCAGCAGCTTAGTGTTTAGGGGTTTAGGGGTAGAGACCCAGTACTTC	CASSLVFRGLGVETQYF	-	-	TRBJ2-5	TRBV7-2
TGTGCCAGCAGCGTAGCGCCAGGATCGGACATTCAGTACTTC	CASSVAPGSDIQYF	-	-	TRBJ2-4	TRBV9
TGTGCCAGCTCACCATCGGGACAGGGTAATTCACCCCTCCACTTT	CASSPSGQGNSPLHF	-	TRBD1	TRBJ1-6	TRBV18